These 22 T cell receptor beta chains were all obtained from the same sample, sequenced in a study of blood T cell repertoires in COVID-19. Using immunoSEQ multiplex PCR, the repertoire was profiled, and TCRdb retains in-frame clones only, with some absent. The data contain approximately 300,000 clones, roughly nine tenths of them singletons. Sequencing was carried out using PBMCs or T cells enriched from blood (not recorded which). The receptors were gathered from a woman between 25 and 40 years old who had been exposed to COVID-19.

The CDR3 reads CASTSSAPSQGARGYNSPLHF. In DNA form, the CDR3 reads TGCGCCAGCACCTCATCCGCGCCATCACAGGGGGCGAGGGGCTATAATTCACCCCTCCACTTT. The chain recombines TRBV23-1 with TRBJ1-6; TRBD1 aligns across 9 bases. TRBV23-1 is an open reading frame, and its role is uncertain. This CDR3 comprises 21 residues. The trim removed 7 bases at V and 3 bases at J, leaving 22 bases unmatched.

Remarks on this clone: Other DNA sequences within the sample encode an identical CDR3. The chain couples TRBV5-1 to TRBJ1-1; D gene uncertain. The CDR3 is made up of 13 amino acids. In germline, CDR1 is SGHRS, CDR2 YFSETQ. The ends were cut back, 0 bases at V and 2 bases at J, with 5 bases in the middle. The CDR3 DNA reads TGCGCCAGCAGCTTGGGGAGAAACACTGAAGCTTTCTTT. Protein product: CASSLGRNTEAFF. The whole variable domain, remainder taken from reference TRBV5-1 and TRBJ1-1, is KAGVTQTPRYLIKTRGQQVTLSCSPISGHRSVSWYQQTPGQGLQFLFEYFSETQRNKGNFPGRFSGRQFSNSRSEMNVSTLELGDSALYLCASSLGRNTEAFFGQGTRLTVV.

The chain uses TRBV9 and TRBJ2-7, with 8 bases fitting TRBD2. The CDR3 consists of 15 residues. Looked up from germline, CDR1 is SGDLS and CDR2 is YYNGEE. The V and J ends lost 4 bases and 0 bases, in that order; junction bases with no gene match: 6. CDR3 sequence: CASSPGGTSSYEQYF. The CDR3 DNA sequence: TGTGCCAGCAGCCCCGGGGGGACTAGCTCCTACGAGCAGTACTTC.

V usage is TRBV23-1 and J usage is TRBJ1-5, with D unresolved. TRBV23-1 is an open reading frame whose function is uncertain. The CDR3 is 14 amino acids. V lost 3 bases and J 6 bases, leaving 12 bases between the germline ends. CDR3 sequence reads: CASSHGRAGQPQHF. The DNA for the CDR3 is TGCGCCAGCAGTCACGGGAGGGCGGGTCAGCCCCAGCATTTT.

The chain recombines TRBV4-1 with TRBJ1-1; D remains ambiguous. Germline loops: CDR1 MGHRA, CDR2 YSYEKL. The CDR3 spans 16 residues. V was shortened by 5 bases and J by 0 bases, with 16 bases between the two germline ends. This CDR3 reads CASSTKRRHLNTEAFF. CDR3 sequence (DNA): TGCGCCAGCAGCACGAAACGAAGACACCTGAACACTGAAGCTTTCTTT.

The chain joins TRBV2 to TRBJ2-2, with D perhaps TRBD2 (5 bases). Trimming removed 4 bases from V and 6 bases from J, with 24 bases in between. Germline-derived CDR1 and CDR2 are SNHLY and FYNNEI. CDR3 length equals 18 residues. The CDR3 loop is CASSALRAQVQLAGELFF. CDR3 nucleotide sequence: TGTGCCAGCAGTGCCTTGCGGGCCCAGGTACAGTTGGCCGGGGAGCTGTTTTTT.

The gene calls are TRBV4-1 and TRBJ2-7, with D possibly matching TRBD1 (7 bases). Germline CDR1 MGHRA, CDR2 YSYEKL. V dropped 4 bases and J dropped 5 bases, with 21 bases sitting between them. The CDR3 length is 16 residues. The CDR3 nucleotides are TGCGCCAGCAGCCGCCGCGGGACAGTACTTTCTGACGAGCAGTACTTC. It translates to CASSRRGTVLSDEQYF.

The CDR3 nucleotides read TGTGCCAGCAGTTTATCGGTACGAGAGACCCAGTACTTC. Translation: CASSLSVRETQYF. The chain links TRBV12-3 or TRBV12-4 to TRBJ2-5; no clear D. The CDR3 is 13 residues long. V lost 2 bases to trimming and J lost 4 bases, with 8 bases between them.

The chain couples TRBV27 to TRBJ2-7; tentative D call: TRBD2 (6 bases). The germline V gene encodes CDR1 MNHEY and CDR2 SMNVEV (reference sequence). Trimming removed 7 bases at V and 2 bases at J, with 21 bases between. The CDR3 loop spans 16 amino acids. In nucleotides, the CDR3 is TGTGCCAGCACTTCCTCCGTGGGGCGGGGCCCCTACGAGCAGTACTTC. Translation gives CASTSSVGRGPYEQYF.

This clone was picked up one time. V and J are TRBV10-3 and TRBJ1-1; 7 positions agree with TRBD1. CDR3 size: 14 residues. With V trimmed by 7 bases and J by 6 bases, 11 bases remained unmatched. In germline, CDR1 is ENHRY, CDR2 SYGVKD. The CDR3 spells CAITPDRDGAEAFF. For the CDR3, the DNA is TGTGCCATCACTCCTGACAGGGATGGAGCTGAAGCTTTCTTT.

This clone was seen a single time. The rearrangement uses TRBV19 and TRBJ1-1; the D is unclear. CDR1 and CDR2 from the germline V gene are LNHDA and SQIVND (reference sequence). V was cut by 0 bases and J by 5 bases, with 7 bases left in between. This CDR3 is 13 amino acids long. Written as DNA, the CDR3 is TGTGCCAGTAGTATAGACCAAGAGACTGAAGCTTTCTTT. Its protein is CASSIDQETEAFF. The full variable domain, rest sourced from reference TRBV19 and TRBJ1-1, is DGGITQSPKYLFRKEGQNVTLSCEQNLNHDAMYWYRQDPGQGLRLIYYSQIVNDFQKGDIAEGYSVSREKKESFPLTVTSAQKNPTAFYLCASSIDQETEAFFGQGTRLTVV.

Remarks on this clone: The same CDR3 arises from other DNA sequences in this sample as well. The genes are TRBV5-4 and TRBJ1-5; D call uncertain. The CDR3 spans 14 residues. The V and J ends lost 0 bases and 2 bases respectively, with 6 bases between them. The germline V gene encodes CDR1 SGHNT and CDR2 YYREEE (reference sequence). CDR3 in amino acids: CASSLGTGNQPQHF. The CDR3 nucleotides are TGTGCCAGCAGCTTGGGCACGGGCAATCAGCCCCAGCATTTT.

The CDR3 reads CASSGGQSNYGYTF. The CDR3 DNA follows: TGCGCCAGCAGCGGGGGACAGTCTAACTATGGCTACACCTTC. The rearrangement uses TRBV5-1 and TRBJ1-2; TRBD1 agrees at 7 bases. This CDR3 is built from 14 residues. From germline, CDR1 is SGHRS and CDR2 YFSETQ. Trimming removed 4 bases from V and 0 bases from J; junction bases left unmatched: 3. Looking up the rest from reference TRBV5-1 and TRBJ1-2 gives the full variable domain: KAGVTQTPRYLIKTRGQQVTLSCSPISGHRSVSWYQQTPGQGLQFLFEYFSETQRNKGNFPGRFSGRQFSNSRSEMNVSTLELGDSALYLCASSGGQSNYGYTFGSGTRLTVV.

The V call is TRBV4-2, the J call TRBJ2-7; 10 bases map to TRBD2. The CDR3 consists of 15 residues. Germline V gene data show CDR1 as LGHNA and CDR2 as YNFKEQ. V lost 0 bases and J lost 2; bases outside the gene matches: 1. CDR3 sequence: CASSQDSGGPYEQYF. The CDR3 coding sequence is TGTGCCAGCAGCCAAGATAGCGGGGGGCCCTACGAGCAGTACTTC.

The chain couples TRBV6-5 to TRBJ1-1; 9 nucleotides align to TRBD1. The length of the CDR3 is 15 residues. V lost 6 bases and J lost 0; bases outside the gene matches: 5. Per germline, CDR1 MNHEY and CDR2 SVGAGI. The CDR3 protein is CASSYTGGLNTEAFF. In nucleotides, the CDR3 is TGTGCCAGCAGCTATACAGGGGGCCTGAACACTGAAGCTTTCTTT.

This chain connects TRBV7-9 to TRBJ1-2; the D gene is possibly TRBD1 (5 bases). CDR1 and CDR2 (germline): SEHNR, FQNEAQ (reference sequence). Trimming pared 1 base from V and 1 base from J, leaving 13 bases between. This CDR3 spans 16 amino acids. This chain's CDR3 is CASSLGAGTVNYGYTF. The CDR3 region has the DNA TGTGCCAGCAGCTTAGGGGCGGGGACGGTTAACTATGGCTACACCTTC.

A few counts support this clone. The chain recombines TRBV6-2 or TRBV6-3 with TRBJ2-7, with TRBD2 matching 7 bases. The V and J ends lost 2 bases and 5 bases, in that order; junction bases with no gene match: 9. The germline V gene has CDR1 MNHEY and CDR2 SVGEGT. This CDR3 comprises 15 residues. The CDR3 DNA is TGTGCCAGCAGTTACCCTGGGGGGGTTCACGACGAGCAGTACTTC. Protein product: CASSYPGGVHDEQYF.

The V gene is TRBV3-1 (or the pseudogene TRBV3-2), the J gene TRBJ2-1; 9 positions agree with TRBD2. The CDR3 is 15 residues long. V lost 6 bases and J lost 4; bases outside the gene matches: 7. Per the germline V gene, CDR1 is LGHDT and CDR2 is YNNKEL (reference sequence). The CDR3 coding sequence is TGTGCCAGCAGTTTAGCGGGGGCCGTATACAATGAGCAGTTCTTC. It translates to CASSLAGAVYNEQFF.

The chain combines TRBV5-8 with TRBJ2-2; 8 nucleotides align to TRBD1. This CDR3 has 14 amino acids. J gave up 1 base and V 6 bases, and 2 bases lay outside the gene matches. The germline V gene encodes CDR1 SGHTS and CDR2 YDEGEE. CDR3 amino acids: CASKGTGNTGELFF. CDR3 nucleotides: TGTGCCAGCAAAGGGACAGGGAACACCGGGGAGCTGTTTTTT.

This chain joins TRBV5-1 and TRBJ2-7; D might be TRBD2 (7 bases). CDR3 length equals 12 residues. Germline V gene sequence: CDR1 SGHRS, CDR2 YFSETQ. V lost 5 bases and J 4 bases, leaving 10 bases between the germline ends. The CDR3 reads CASRGGPYEQYF. In DNA form, the CDR3 reads TGCGCCAGCAGGGGGGGGCCATACGAGCAGTACTTC.

This chain uses TRBV24-1 with TRBJ1-5; D is undetermined. The V gene's germline CDR1 is KGHDR and CDR2 SFDVKD. CDR3 length equals 14 residues. Trimming took off 1 base at V and 3 bases at J, with 6 bases between the two ends. CDR3 in amino acids: CATSDFRVNQPQHF. Written as DNA, the CDR3 is TGTGCCACCAGTGATTTTAGAGTCAATCAGCCCCAGCATTTT.

The chain recombines TRBV28 with TRBJ1-1; 7 nucleotides line up with TRBD1. The CDR3 runs to 12 residues. V gave up 2 bases and J gave up 11 bases; unmatched junction bases: 5. Germline CDR1 is MDHEN and CDR2 is SYDVKM. The CDR3 sequence is CASSLRDSGAFF. CDR3 nucleotide sequence: TGTGCCAGCAGTTTAAGGGACAGCGGGGCTTTCTTT.